The clone carrying this T cell receptor (beta chain) was seen more than once but under ten times. The data are from a study of tumour-infiltrating T cells in Burkitt lymphoma. Study-wide background: Survival, overall and progression-free, tracked with productive clonality.

The protocol was immunoSEQ multiplex PCR, while the TCRdb copy is restricted to in-frame clones and leaves out a portion. The data hold about 4,400 clones, with roughly 16% observed a single time. V lost 1 base and J lost 0; bases outside the gene matches: 0. The germline CDR1 and CDR2 sequences are MNHEY and SMNVEV (reference sequence). This CDR3 has 15 amino acids. The sequenced sample consisted of tumor tissue. This chain links TRBV27 with TRBJ1-3; 7 bases are shared with TRBD1. The TCR originated in a human donor with diffuse large B-cell lymphoma. Some clones in this sample may be carry-over from other donors' samples. The CDR3 reads CASSLWDSSGNTIYF. CDR3 nucleotides: TGTGCCAGCAGTTTATGGGACAGCTCTGGAAACACCATATATTTT.